This passage covers 27 T cell receptor beta chains from one sample sequenced in a study of cytomegalovirus exposure and HLA in healthy donors (TCRdb year 2017). The method behind the library was the immunoSEQ multiplex PCR assay. For the multiplex PCR, a mixture combining 60 forward primers for TCR Vbeta segments and 13 reverse primers for TCR Jbeta segments was used. TCRdb mirrors the immuneACCESS table, restricted to in-frame sequences. Some clones are absent from its copies; in checked studies, under half trace to an unresolved V gene, and the reason for the others is unknown. Across this sample there are 160,000 or so clones, with around 69% seen only once. 2.8% of the sample goes to the ten largest clones. The sequenced sample consisted of PBMCs. These TCRs come from a woman aged 25-40 years in good health and CMV-seronegative.

This chain links TRBV7-9 with TRBJ2-1, with D possibly TRBD1 on 6 matching bases. Germline V gene sequence: CDR1 SEHNR, CDR2 FQNEAQ (reference sequence). The V end was cut by 5 bases, the J end by 5 bases, with 19 bases between. The CDR3 length is 16 residues. Written as DNA, the CDR3 is TGTGCCAGCAGCGGTGAAACAGGGTCAGGGAACAATGAGCAGTTCTTC. Its protein is CASSGETGSGNNEQFF. Full variable domain (remainder filled in from reference TRBV7-9 and TRBJ2-1): DTGVSQNPRHKITKRGQNVTFRCDPISEHNRLYWYRQTLGQGPEFLTYFQNEAQLEKSRLLSDRFSAERPKGSFSTLEIQRTEQGDSAMYLCASSGETGSGNNEQFFGPGTRLTVL.

The chain links TRBV7-9 to TRBJ1-1; weak D call: TRBD1 (6 bases). Germline CDR1 SEHNR, CDR2 FQNEAQ (reference sequence). V was cut by 1 base and J by 5 bases, with 11 bases left in between. CDR3 size: 14 residues. The DNA for the CDR3 is TGTGCCAGCAGCTTAGACAGGGCACAGACTGAAGCTTTCTTT. Translated: CASSLDRAQTEAFF.

This clone was seen a few times. This chain's CDR3 is CASSQAVQYEQYF. As DNA, the CDR3 is TGCGCCAGCAGCCAAGCTGTACAGTACGAGCAGTACTTC. V gene TRBV4-3 combines with J gene TRBJ2-7; D not resolved. V lost 1 base and J lost 4, with 8 bases in between. Germline CDR1 is LGHNA and CDR2 is YSLEER. The CDR3 length is 13 residues.

The rearrangement uses TRBV28 and TRBJ2-1, with 11 bases identical to TRBD1. Germline values: CDR1 MDHEN, CDR2 SYDVKM. Germline trimming cut 5 bases from V and 8 bases from J; bases unmatched to any gene: 5. This CDR3 region has 14 residues. CDR3 nucleotides: TGTGCCAGCAGTGGTGGACAGGGGGCCGATGAGCAGTTCTTC. This sequence encodes CASSGGQGADEQFF.

This chain connects TRBV6-4 to TRBJ2-3; 12 bases match TRBD1. V shed 6 bases, J shed 5 bases, and the junction held 9 bases outside the gene matches. This CDR3 has 16 amino acids. Germline CDR1 is MRHNA and CDR2 is SNTAGT. CDR3 amino acids: CASSLTGTGGQDTQYF. For the CDR3, the DNA is TGTGCCAGCAGCTTAACCGGGACAGGGGGCCAAGATACGCAGTATTTT.

The rearrangement joins TRBV28 to TRBJ2-7; D gene ambiguous. The V end lost 7 bases, the J end lost 2 bases, and 12 bases lay between the germline ends. The CDR3 extends over 13 amino acids. Per germline, CDR1 MDHEN and CDR2 SYDVKM. CDR3 in amino acids: CASTPVRAYEQYF. CDR3 DNA sequence: TGTGCCAGCACCCCGGTGAGAGCCTACGAGCAGTACTTC.

This clone appeared a few times. The chain employs TRBV5-4 and TRBJ2-5; D call uncertain. V was clipped by 5 bases and J by 5 bases, with 13 bases between them. There are 13 residues in the CDR3. Germline CDR1 and CDR2: SGHNT and YYREEE (reference sequence). The chain's CDR3 is CASSISRRETQYF. The CDR3 DNA reads as TGTGCCAGCAGTATAAGCCGCCGGGAGACCCAGTACTTC.

The table lists this clone with a count of one. The chain couples TRBV18 to TRBJ1-4, with TRBD1 identical over 7 bases. The CDR3 extends over 15 amino acids. With V trimmed by 3 bases and J by 6 bases, 7 bases remained unmatched. Looked up from germline, CDR1 is KGHSH and CDR2 is LQKENI. The CDR3 DNA reads as TGTGCCAGCTCACCCCGACAGGGAAAAGATGAAAAACTGTTTTTT. Translation gives CASSPRQGKDEKLFF.

The gene calls are TRBV9 and TRBJ1-2; no reliable D call. The CDR3 is 15 amino acids. Germline V gives CDR1 SGDLS, CDR2 YYNGEE. Deletions cut 0 bases from V and 4 bases from J, with 13 bases between. CDR3 protein: CASSVDLAGLYGYTF. The CDR3 DNA sequence: TGTGCCAGCAGCGTAGATTTGGCAGGTCTCTATGGCTACACCTTC.

The chain uses TRBV2 and TRBJ1-1; maybe TRBD1 (6 bases). Trimming took off 4 bases at V and 1 base at J, with 13 bases between the two ends. Germline CDR1 SNHLY, CDR2 FYNNEI. The CDR3 has 15 residues. The CDR3 DNA is TGTGCCAGCAGTGTGTCTTCGGGACAGAACACTGAAGCTTTCTTT. It translates to CASSVSSGQNTEAFF.

This sequence joins TRBV18 and TRBJ1-2, with D perhaps matching TRBD1 (5 bases). Deletions cut 2 bases from V and 5 bases from J, with 15 bases between. Germline V gene data show CDR1 as KGHSH and CDR2 as LQKENI. The CDR3 loop spans 15 amino acids. The CDR3 region is CASSPGAVSTYGYTF. The DNA of the CDR3 is TGTGCCAGCTCACCAGGGGCGGTCAGCACTTATGGCTACACCTTC. The full variable domain, with the rest looked up from reference TRBV18 and TRBJ1-2, is NAGVMQNPRHLVRRRGQEARLRCSPMKGHSHVYWYRQLPEEGLKFMVYLQKENIIDESGMPKERFSAEFPKEGPSILRIQQVVRGDSAAYFCASSPGAVSTYGYTFGSGTRLTVV.

CDR3 bases: TGTGCCAGCAGCGAGATCCCGGGACACGTGAACAATGAGCAGTTCTTC. Translating gives CASSEIPGHVNNEQFF. The J gene is TRBJ2-1, the V gene TRBV11-2; perhaps TRBD1 as D (6 bases). The CDR3 length is 16 residues. V lost 5 bases and J lost 5, with 19 bases in between. The germline gives CDR1 SGHAT, CDR2 FQNNGV.

The chain is built from TRBV28 and TRBJ2-3; D possibly corresponds to TRBD1 (6 bases). The germline CDR1 and CDR2 sequences are MDHEN and SYDVKM. The CDR3 has 15 residues. Trimming took 6 bases from V and 5 from J, leaving 18 bases between them. The CDR3 nucleotides are TGTGCCAGCAGACCCAAGGGGGAGCGAATAGATACGCAGTATTTT. Its protein is CASRPKGERIDTQYF.

The V and J genes are TRBV9 and TRBJ2-7; D gene uncertain. The CDR3 has 15 amino acids. Germline CDR1 is SGDLS and CDR2 is YYNGEE. V gave up 0 bases and J gave up 5 bases, with 15 bases separating them. The CDR3 DNA reads as TGTGCCAGCAGCGTAGGAAATAGCCTACTAAACGAGCAGTACTTC. Its translation: CASSVGNSLLNEQYF.

About this clone: Other DNA sequences of this sample code for an identical CDR3. J is TRBJ1-1 and V is TRBV5-1; D is unresolved. The germline V gene has CDR1 SGHRS and CDR2 YFSETQ. Trimming removed 4 bases from V and 1 base from J, with 8 bases in between. CDR3 size: 13 residues. The CDR3 loop is CASSPEGNTEAFF. The CDR3, as DNA: TGCGCCAGCAGCCCGGAGGGGAACACTGAAGCTTTCTTT.

This chain connects TRBV7-6 to TRBJ2-3, with D tentatively TRBD2 (6 bases). V gave up 5 bases and J gave up 1 base, with 16 bases separating them. Per germline, CDR1 SGHVS and CDR2 FNYEAQ. The CDR3 extends over 16 amino acids. The CDR3, as DNA: TGTGCCAGCAGCAAGGACCCGCGGGGTGGCACAGATACGCAGTATTTT. Translated: CASSKDPRGGTDTQYF.

This sequence joins TRBV2 and TRBJ2-1; TRBD1 agrees at 9 bases. The trim removed 7 bases at V and 2 bases at J, leaving 3 bases unmatched. Looked up from germline, CDR1 is SNHLY and CDR2 is FYNNEI. The CDR3 totals 14 residues. The CDR3 is CASTTGGAYNEQFF. The CDR3 nucleotides read TGTGCCAGCACCACAGGGGGCGCCTACAATGAGCAGTTCTTC. Full variable domain (remainder filled in from reference TRBV2 and TRBJ2-1): EPEVTQTPSHQVTQMGQEVILRCVPISNHLYFYWYRQILGQKVEFLVSFYNNEISEKSEIFDDQFSVERPDGSNFTLKIRSTKLEDSAMYFCASTTGGAYNEQFFGPGTRLTVL.

This clone has only a few counts. This chain joins TRBV7-2 and TRBJ2-6; D might be TRBD2 (6 bases). Looked up from germline, CDR1 is SGHTA and CDR2 is FQGNSA. The CDR3 covers 18 residues. V shed 0 bases and J shed 1 base, with 13 bases lying between them. This chain's CDR3 is CASSLALHRESGANVLTF. The DNA for the CDR3 is TGTGCCAGCAGCTTAGCGTTGCACCGGGAGTCTGGGGCCAACGTCCTGACTTTC.

The chain joins TRBV10-3 to TRBJ2-7; 7 nucleotides match TRBD1. CDR1 is ENHRY and CDR2 is SYGVKD in the germline V gene. J lost 0 bases, V lost 11 bases, and 16 bases had no gene match. The CDR3 is made up of 16 amino acids. CDR3 nucleotide sequence: TGTGCCCCACACACCGGACAAGGGGGCAGCTCCTACGAGCAGTACTTC. Residues: CAPHTGQGGSSYEQYF.

The chain links TRBV30 to TRBJ1-5; D may be TRBD1 (5 bases). Germline CDR1 reads GTSNPN; CDR2 reads SVGIG (reference sequence). CDR3 length: 14 residues. V was trimmed by 2 bases and J by 0 bases, leaving 8 bases between them. The DNA of the CDR3 is TGTGCCTGGAGTCTACAGGTTAGCAATCAGCCCCAGCATTTT. This encodes CAWSLQVSNQPQHF.

This rearrangement joins TRBV28 to TRBJ1-1; 7 positions match TRBD1. V shed 3 bases, J shed 0 bases, and the junction held 4 bases outside the gene matches. Germline V gene lookup returns CDR1 MDHEN and CDR2 SYDVKM. This CDR3 is built from 15 residues. Here the CDR3 reads CASSFQGGMNTEAFF. The CDR3 DNA sequence: TGTGCCAGCAGTTTCCAGGGGGGAATGAACACTGAAGCTTTCTTT.

This chain uses TRBV7-2 with TRBJ1-1, with D unresolved. Germline values: CDR1 SGHTA, CDR2 FQGNSA. The V gene lost 6 bases and the J gene lost 5 bases, with 7 bases spanning the gap. This CDR3 is 11 amino acids long. DNA for the CDR3: TGTGCCAGCAGGTCTATTACTGAAGCTTTCTTT. Its translation: CASRSITEAFF. Variable domain in full (rest from reference TRBV7-2 and TRBJ1-1): GAGVSQSPSNKVTEKGKDVELRCDPISGHTALYWYRQSLGQGLEFLIYFQGNSAPDKSGLPSDRFSAERTGGSVSTLTIQRTQQEDSAVYLCASRSITEAFFGQGTRLTVV.

This sequence joins TRBV7-3 and TRBJ1-2; possibly TRBD1 for D (6 bases). This CDR3 has 14 residues. Per germline, CDR1 SGHTA and CDR2 FQGTGA. V was trimmed by 2 bases and J by 7 bases, leaving 14 bases between them. Here the CDR3 DNA reads TGTGCCAGCAGCTTATCCCCAGGGACATTTGGCTACACCTTC. It encodes CASSLSPGTFGYTF.

V gene TRBV29-1 combines with J gene TRBJ2-1; perhaps TRBD2 as D (6 bases). Looked up from germline, CDR1 is SQVTM and CDR2 is ANQGSEA. Trimming removed 4 bases from V and 0 bases from J, with 10 bases in between. The length of the CDR3 is 14 residues. The CDR3, as DNA: TGCAGCGTTGGCGGAGGGCTCTCCTACAATGAGCAGTTCTTC. Protein sequence: CSVGGGLSYNEQFF.

The chain carries TRBV7-2 and TRBJ2-7, with TRBD2 matching 8 bases. The CDR3 length is 13 residues. Germline V gives CDR1 SGHTA, CDR2 FQGNSA. The trim removed 5 bases at V and 9 bases at J, leaving 9 bases unmatched. As DNA, the CDR3 is TGTGCCAGCAGCAATATAGCGGGATCGGTGCAGTACTTC. Translating it yields CASSNIAGSVQYF.

The V gene is TRBV7-3, the J gene TRBJ2-3; the D is unclear. From germline, CDR1 is SGHTA and CDR2 FQGTGA. Deletions cut 2 bases from V and 6 bases from J, with 9 bases between. The CDR3 has 13 residues. Written as DNA, the CDR3 is TGTGCCAGCAGCTTAGGCCGGAGTGATACGCAGTATTTT. This encodes CASSLGRSDTQYF.

The V gene is TRBV4-1, the J gene TRBJ2-2; D is perhaps TRBD1 (5 bases). Germline V gene lookup returns CDR1 MGHRA and CDR2 YSYEKL. The CDR3 is 13 amino acids. V dropped 6 bases and J dropped 8 bases, with 13 bases sitting between them. CDR3 amino acids: CASRPGQSGELFF. DNA of the CDR3: TGCGCCAGCAGACCCGGACAATCGGGGGAGCTGTTTTTT.